This paragraph covers one T cell receptor beta chain sequence. As yet, its antigen is unknown. The entry originates in a study of T cells in localized non-small cell lung cancer. Findings and limits, study-wide: Median detection of top 100 tumor clones in adjacent lung was over 45 clones. Peak T cell clonality was found in uninvolved adjacent lung, exceeding tumor.

Here immunoSEQ multiplex PCR was the method, and the copy in TCRdb shows in-frame clones only, minus some. The table includes around 19,000 clones, roughly nine tenths detected once. The germline V gene encodes CDR1 WNHNN and CDR2 SYGVQD (reference sequence). Trimming removed 3 bases from V and 6 bases from J; junction bases left unmatched: 7. The CDR3 contains 14 residues. The source material was peripheral blood, sampled before any cancer treatment. V usage is TRBV10-1 and J usage is TRBJ2-7; 8 bases map to TRBD2. The origin of this receptor is a woman between 40 and 69 years old with stage I lung adenocarcinoma. The CDR3: CASSDGGGTGEQYF. The CDR3 nucleotides are TGCGCCAGCAGTGATGGCGGGGGGACGGGCGAGCAGTACTTC.